Here is one T cell receptor beta chain with its context. This specimen comes from a study of blood T cell repertoires in COVID-19. Trimming stripped 6 bases from V and 0 bases from J, with 9 bases between. CDR3 size: 14 residues. CDR1 is MNHEY and CDR2 is SMNVEV in the germline V gene (reference sequence). Methods used by the authors: Amplification with reference gene primers provided the estimates of nucleated cell counts. Here immunoSEQ multiplex PCR was the method, and the copy in TCRdb shows in-frame clones only, minus some. That table gives V, J and clone size, and the DNA gave D and trimming. The data show 140,000 to 150,000 clones, 79% seen once.

This TCR was recovered from a man over 45 with active or convalescent COVID-19. The genes are TRBV27 and TRBJ1-5, with D unclear. Sequenced sample: peripheral blood. CDR3 sequence reads: CASSEGYSNQPQHF. In DNA form, the CDR3 reads TGTGCCAGCAGCGAGGGTTATAGCAATCAGCCCCAGCATTTT.